This is a list of T cell receptor beta chains from one sample in a study of blood T cell repertoires in COVID-19. Sequencing used immunoSEQ multiplex PCR; TCRdb keeps in-frame clones, though not all of them. The sample shows approximately 300,000 clones, 75% to 90% of them seen only once. The sequenced material came from PBMCs or T cells enriched from blood (not recorded which). The receptors originated from a man in his sixties who had recovered from COVID-19. Each CDR3 is given with its conserved first and last residue. The D gene is left open where the match is weak. Clone size is shown for a subset of rows, as once, few, many or a class of expanded clone.

d_call: TRBD1; j_call: TRBJ1-5; v_call: TRBV4-3; clone_size: .; cdr3_length: 14; cdr3_nt: TGCGCCAGCAGCCCGGGACAGGGGGCGGAGCCCCAGCATTTT; cdr3_aa: CASSPGQGAEPQHF
d_call: TRBD1; j_call: TRBJ1-1; v_call: TRBV19; clone_size: once; cdr3_length: 13; cdr3_nt: TGTGCCAGCCTTAGCCAGGGGGGCACTGAAGCTTTCTTT; cdr3_aa: CASLSQGGTEAFF
d_call: TRBD2; j_call: TRBJ2-1; v_call: TRBV5-1; clone_size: .; cdr3_length: 16; cdr3_nt: TGCGCCAGCAGCTCGAGACTAGCGGGACCCTACAATGAGCAGTTCTTC; cdr3_aa: CASSSRLAGPYNEQFF
d_call: .; j_call: TRBJ1-5; v_call: TRBV19; clone_size: .; cdr3_length: 16; cdr3_nt: TGTGCCAGTAGTTCCCATAGGGAGACTAGCAATCAGCCCCAGCATTTT; cdr3_aa: CASSSHRETSNQPQHF
d_call: TRBD1; j_call: TRBJ1-5; v_call: TRBV19; clone_size: .; cdr3_length: 16; cdr3_nt: TGTGCCAGTAGTTCCCAGGGGGCCATGGGCAATCAGCCCCAGCATTTT; cdr3_aa: CASSSQGAMGNQPQHF
d_call: TRBD2; j_call: TRBJ2-7; v_call: TRBV5-1; clone_size: .; cdr3_length: 15; cdr3_nt: TGCGCCAGCAGCGTACTAGCGGGCTTCTACTACGAGCAGTACTTC; cdr3_aa: CASSVLAGFYYEQYF
d_call: TRBD2; j_call: TRBJ2-5; v_call: TRBV9; clone_size: .; cdr3_length: 16; cdr3_nt: TGTGCCAGCAGCGTAGAGCCAGCGGGAGGGGGGGAGACCCAGTACTTC; cdr3_aa: CASSVEPAGGGETQYF
d_call: .; j_call: TRBJ1-3; v_call: TRBV4-1; clone_size: .; cdr3_length: 16; cdr3_nt: TGCGCCAGCAGCCAAGATCGATCGGGATCTGGAAACACCATATATTTT; cdr3_aa: CASSQDRSGSGNTIYF
d_call: TRBD1; j_call: TRBJ2-7; v_call: TRBV5-1; clone_size: .; cdr3_length: 15; cdr3_nt: TGCGCCAGCAGCCCGGGGGGGACAGGGGTCTACGAGCAGTACTTC; cdr3_aa: CASSPGGTGVYEQYF
d_call: .; j_call: TRBJ1-4; v_call: TRBV6-5; clone_size: .; cdr3_length: 16; cdr3_nt: TGTGCCAGCAGTTTCAGGACATTTCCAGCTAATGAAAAACTGTTTTTT; cdr3_aa: CASSFRTFPANEKLFF
d_call: TRBD1; j_call: TRBJ1-3; v_call: TRBV7-3; clone_size: .; cdr3_length: 13; cdr3_nt: TGTGCCAGCAGCGGCGGACAGGGGAAGACCATATATTTT; cdr3_aa: CASSGGQGKTIYF
d_call: .; j_call: TRBJ2-7; v_call: TRBV5-3; clone_size: .; cdr3_length: 14; cdr3_nt: TGTGCCAGAAGCTTGGAAGGGGCGGTGAGCGAGCAGTACTTC; cdr3_aa: CARSLEGAVSEQYF
d_call: TRBD1; j_call: TRBJ1-1; v_call: TRBV19; clone_size: .; cdr3_length: 17; cdr3_nt: TGTGCCAGTAGTAACGAAAGGGAGACAGGGATGAACACTGAAGCTTTCTTT; cdr3_aa: CASSNERETGMNTEAFF
d_call: .; j_call: TRBJ1-5; v_call: TRBV6-5; clone_size: .; cdr3_length: 14; cdr3_nt: TGTGCCAGCAGTTACAGGGGTAGCAATCAGCCCCAGCATTTT; cdr3_aa: CASSYRGSNQPQHF
d_call: .; j_call: TRBJ1-2; v_call: TRBV5-8; clone_size: .; cdr3_length: 14; cdr3_nt: TGTGCCAGCAGCTTGGTTTCGGGGAACTATGGCTACACCTTC; cdr3_aa: CASSLVSGNYGYTF
d_call: .; j_call: TRBJ2-1; v_call: TRBV7-2; clone_size: once; cdr3_length: 14; cdr3_nt: TGTGCCAGCAGCTTACAGGGGCCCTACAATGAGCAGTTCTTC; cdr3_aa: CASSLQGPYNEQFF
d_call: .; j_call: TRBJ2-1; v_call: TRBV11-2; clone_size: .; cdr3_length: 12; cdr3_nt: TGTGCCAGCAGCTTAGTAGGGTTACAGGAGTTCTTC; cdr3_aa: CASSLVGLQEFF
d_call: TRBD1; j_call: TRBJ1-5; v_call: TRBV27; clone_size: once; cdr3_length: 16; cdr3_nt: TGTGCCAGCAGTTTGAGGGGACAGGGACTCTATCAGCCCCAGCATTTT; cdr3_aa: CASSLRGQGLYQPQHF
d_call: TRBD2; j_call: TRBJ2-3; v_call: TRBV5-1; clone_size: .; cdr3_length: 19; cdr3_nt: TGCGCCAGCAGTTCTCAGACTAGCGGGAGGGTAGAGAACACAGATACGCAGTATTTT; cdr3_aa: CASSSQTSGRVENTDTQYF
d_call: .; j_call: TRBJ2-7; v_call: TRBV19; clone_size: .; cdr3_length: 16; cdr3_nt: TGTGCCAGTAGTCCGATTATTACAGGGATCTCCTACGAGCAGTACTTC; cdr3_aa: CASSPIITGISYEQYF
d_call: TRBD1; j_call: TRBJ1-5; v_call: TRBV7-9; clone_size: .; cdr3_length: 13; cdr3_nt: TGTGCCAGCACCGTACAGGGGGGACAGCCCCAGCATTTT; cdr3_aa: CASTVQGGQPQHF
d_call: TRBD2; j_call: TRBJ2-1; v_call: TRBV9; clone_size: .; cdr3_length: 16; cdr3_nt: TGTGCCAGCAGCGTAACTAGCGGGGTGTCCTACAATGAGCAGTTCTTC; cdr3_aa: CASSVTSGVSYNEQFF